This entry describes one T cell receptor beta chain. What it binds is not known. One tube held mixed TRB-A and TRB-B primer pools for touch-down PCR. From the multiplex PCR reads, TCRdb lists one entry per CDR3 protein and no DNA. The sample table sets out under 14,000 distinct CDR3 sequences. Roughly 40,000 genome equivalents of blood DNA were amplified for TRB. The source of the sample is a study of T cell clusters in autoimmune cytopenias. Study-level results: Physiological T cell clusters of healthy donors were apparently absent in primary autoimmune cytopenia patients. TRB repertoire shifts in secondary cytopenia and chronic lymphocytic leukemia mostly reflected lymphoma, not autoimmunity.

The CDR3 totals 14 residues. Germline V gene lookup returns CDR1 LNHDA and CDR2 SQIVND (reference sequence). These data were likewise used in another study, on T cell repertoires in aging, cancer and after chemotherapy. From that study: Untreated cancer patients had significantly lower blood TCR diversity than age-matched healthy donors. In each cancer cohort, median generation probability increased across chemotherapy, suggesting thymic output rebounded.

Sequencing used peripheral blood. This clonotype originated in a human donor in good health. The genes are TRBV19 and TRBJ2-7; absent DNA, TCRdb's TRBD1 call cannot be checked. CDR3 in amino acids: CASSRDVSSYEQYF.